A single sample gave rise to the 23 T cell receptor beta chains below, sequenced in a study of T cell responses to AZD1222 COVID-19 vaccine. Assay: immunoSEQ multiplex PCR; the TCRdb copy retains only in-frame clones and omits some. The profile shows roughly 80,000 clones, 90% of them singletons. Material: peripheral blood, obtained on day 0 of AZD1222 vaccination. Every receptor here comes from an adult in good health.

The gene calls are TRBV7-2 and TRBJ2-3; 8 nucleotides line up with TRBD2. The CDR3 runs to 16 residues. Germline CDR1 is SGHTA and CDR2 is FQGNSA. V trimming: 5 bases; J trimming: 1 base; junction bases outside the gene matches: 8. CDR3 sequence (DNA): TGTGCCAGCAGCAGAGCAGCGGGAGCTGGCACAGATACGCAGTATTTT. This encodes CASSRAAGAGTDTQYF.

The rearrangement uses TRBV7-8 and TRBJ1-4; tentatively, D is TRBD1 (5 bases). Germline V gene data show CDR1 as SGHVS and CDR2 as FQNEAQ. The CDR3 covers 15 residues. V dropped 4 bases and J dropped 4 bases, with 13 bases sitting between them. The CDR3 protein is CASSSLQGGNEKLFF. For the CDR3, the DNA is TGTGCCAGCAGCTCGCTCCAGGGAGGTAATGAAAAACTGTTTTTT.

The gene calls are TRBV7-9 and TRBJ1-6; weak D call: TRBD1 (6 bases). The CDR3 spans 17 residues. Trimming took 1 base from V and 8 from J, leaving 18 bases between them. Germline lookup yields CDR1 SEHNR and CDR2 FQNEAQ (reference sequence). The CDR3 loop is CASSLVTGQYVDSPLHF. The CDR3 DNA reads TGTGCCAGCAGCTTAGTTACAGGGCAATATGTGGATTCACCCCTCCACTTT.

This chain links TRBV30 with TRBJ1-6, with D perhaps TRBD1 (6 bases). This CDR3 has 13 amino acids. Deletions cut 6 bases from V and 5 bases from J, with 11 bases between. CDR1 and CDR2 from the germline V gene are GTSNPN and SVGIG (reference sequence). The CDR3 DNA sequence: TGTGCCTGTTACGGGGGCAATAATTCACCCCTCCACTTT. Translated, it gives CACYGGNNSPLHF.

The chain recombines TRBV7-3 with TRBJ2-1; D tentatively reads TRBD1 or TRBD2 (5 bases each). The CDR3 has 13 residues. With 5 bases removed from V and 2 bases from J, the gap between germline ends came to 7 bases. The V gene's germline CDR1 is SGHTA and CDR2 FQGTGA. This CDR3 is CASSPGPYNEQFF. In DNA form, the CDR3 reads TGTGCCAGCAGCCCGGGGCCCTACAATGAGCAGTTCTTC.

V gene TRBV3-1 (or the pseudogene TRBV3-2) combines with J gene TRBJ1-2, with 8 bases fitting TRBD1. Germline V lookup: CDR1 LGHDT, CDR2 YNNKEL (reference sequence). The CDR3 spans 17 residues. J was trimmed by 4 bases and V by 0 bases; bases with no gene match: 10. CDR3 DNA: TGTGCCAGCAGCCAAGATATAACGCCAGGGGGCGCCTATGGCTACACCTTC. Its protein is CASSQDITPGGAYGYTF.

This chain uses TRBV13 with TRBJ2-5; D is ambiguous. V was pared by 0 bases and J by 4 bases, with 12 bases between. The CDR3 is made up of 15 amino acids. From germline, CDR1 is PRHDT and CDR2 FYEKMQ (reference sequence). This CDR3 is CASSLGRLARETQYF. The DNA for the CDR3 is TGTGCCAGCAGCTTAGGGAGGCTGGCTAGAGAGACCCAGTACTTC.

The chain has TRBV5-1 and TRBJ1-2; possibly TRBD1 for D (6 bases). This CDR3 has 15 amino acids. Trimming removed 1 base from V and 8 bases from J, with 18 bases in between. Per the germline V gene, CDR1 is SGHRS and CDR2 is YFSETQ. In DNA, the CDR3 is TGCGCCAGCAGCTTGAGTCAGGACAGCGTGGGCGGCTACACCTTC. This sequence encodes CASSLSQDSVGGYTF.

This chain connects TRBV5-1 to TRBJ2-1, with 7 bases fitting TRBD1. V lost 4 bases, J lost 8 bases, and 9 bases stayed unmatched. The germline CDR1 and CDR2 sequences are SGHRS and YFSETQ. The CDR3 has 14 amino acids. In DNA form, the CDR3 reads TGCGCCAGCAGCGTAGACAGGGCTGGAGATGAGCAGTTCTTC. This codes for CASSVDRAGDEQFF.

By share of the sample, this clone is medium-sized (0.01 to 0.1%). The chain joins TRBV2 to TRBJ1-5; tentative D call: TRBD1 (5 bases). The V gene's germline CDR1 is SNHLY and CDR2 FYNNEI. The length of the CDR3 is 14 residues. V dropped 6 bases and J dropped 0 bases, with 9 bases sitting between them. The DNA of the CDR3 is TGTGCCAGCAGGACAGTTTATAGCAATCAGCCCCAGCATTTT. Translating gives CASRTVYSNQPQHF.

The chain combines TRBV7-6 with TRBJ2-1, with 10 bases identical to TRBD1. The CDR3 runs to 15 residues. The germline gives CDR1 SGHVS, CDR2 FNYEAQ. Losses at the gene ends were 6 bases for V and 2 bases for J; bases not matched to a gene: 4. The CDR3 nucleotides read TGTGCCAGCAGGGCCGGGACAGGGGCCTACAATGAGCAGTTCTTC. It encodes CASRAGTGAYNEQFF.

V gene TRBV9 combines with J gene TRBJ1-2; the D is unclear. This CDR3 has 12 residues. The V gene's germline CDR1 is SGDLS and CDR2 YYNGEE. Trimming removed 2 bases at V and 5 bases at J, with 7 bases between. As DNA, the CDR3 is TGTGCCAGCAGCGTTGGAGGGTATGGCTACACCTTC. The encoded protein is CASSVGGYGYTF.

The chain couples TRBV9 to TRBJ1-1, with D possibly matching TRBD1 (5 bases). There are 16 residues in the CDR3. The germline gives CDR1 SGDLS, CDR2 YYNGEE. V was shortened by 5 bases and J by 0 bases, with 17 bases between the two germline ends. The CDR3 DNA sequence: TGTGCCAGCAGTCTCTTACCGGGACTGATGAACACTGAAGCTTTCTTT. Its translation: CASSLLPGLMNTEAFF. Supplemented by reference TRBV9 and TRBJ1-1, the full variable domain reads DSGVTQTPKHLITATGQRVTLRCSPRSGDLSVYWYQQSLDQGLQFLIQYYNGEERAKGNILERFSAQQFPDLHSELNLSSLELGDSALYFCASSLLPGLMNTEAFFGQGTRLTVV.

V and J are TRBV29-1 and TRBJ1-2; a possible D gene is TRBD1 (5 bases). CDR3 size: 13 residues. V lost 3 bases and J 4 bases, leaving 12 bases between the germline ends. Germline CDR1 SQVTM, CDR2 ANQGSEA. This chain's CDR3 is CSVDAGGGYGYTF. In DNA, the CDR3 is TGCAGCGTTGATGCCGGTGGGGGCTATGGCTACACCTTC.

This rearrangement joins TRBV5-1 to TRBJ2-7; unclear D gene. The CDR3 length is 15 residues. V was shortened by 1 base and J by 5 bases, with 16 bases between the two germline ends. Germline V gives CDR1 SGHRS, CDR2 YFSETQ. The CDR3 nucleotides are TGCGCCAGCAGCTTGACGAAACCGGAACCAAACGAGCAGTACTTC. Residues: CASSLTKPEPNEQYF.

Only one count was recorded for this clone. CDR3: CASSLDLEELFF. CDR3 sequence (DNA): TGTGCCAGCAGCTTGGACTTGGAGGAGCTGTTTTTT. V gene TRBV7-2 combines with J gene TRBJ2-2; D perhaps matches TRBD2 (5 bases). Germline V CDR1 and CDR2: SGHTA, FQGNSA. Trimming removed 3 bases from V and 10 bases from J, with 9 bases in between. The CDR3 is 12 amino acids.

The V call is TRBV2, the J call TRBJ2-5, with D possibly matching TRBD2 (6 bases). The CDR3 runs to 13 residues. Germline assignment: CDR1 SNHLY and CDR2 FYNNEI. Between the trimmed V and J ends, which lost 8 bases and 1 base, there was a span of 11 bases. CDR3 region: CASSRGVQETQYF. The CDR3, as DNA: TGTGCCAGCTCCCGCGGGGTCCAAGAGACCCAGTACTTC.

The chain employs TRBV19 and TRBJ2-5; D gene uncertain. This CDR3 comprises 12 residues. Germline V gene lookup returns CDR1 LNHDA and CDR2 SQIVND (reference sequence). V gave up 5 bases and J gave up 0 bases, with 4 bases separating them. Here the CDR3 reads CASSAYQETQYF. CDR3 bases: TGTGCCAGTAGTGCGTACCAAGAGACCCAGTACTTC. The full variable domain, completed using reference TRBV19 and TRBJ2-5, is DGGITQSPKYLFRKEGQNVTLSCEQNLNHDAMYWYRQDPGQGLRLIYYSQIVNDFQKGDIAEGYSVSREKKESFPLTVTSAQKNPTAFYLCASSAYQETQYFGPGTRLLVL.

The rearrangement uses TRBV6-6 and TRBJ2-7; 15 bases match TRBD2. The germline V gene encodes CDR1 MNHNY and CDR2 SVGAGI (reference sequence). V was clipped by 5 bases and J by 2 bases; unmatched bases: 10. The CDR3 has 18 residues. The CDR3 DNA reads as TGTGCCAGCAGTCGCTCTGGGACTAGCGGGAGGTCCCCCTACGAGCAGTACTTC. It yields the protein CASSRSGTSGRSPYEQYF.

The CDR3 reads CASSLEFQGANSPLHF. DNA of the CDR3: TGTGCCAGCAGCTTGGAGTTCCAGGGGGCTAATTCACCCCTCCACTTT. The V call is TRBV5-4, the J call TRBJ1-6, with TRBD1 matching over 8 bases. The junction had 5 bases not matched to a gene; V was cut back by 0 bases and J by 6 bases. CDR3 length: 16 amino acids. Looked up from germline, CDR1 is SGHNT and CDR2 is YYREEE (reference sequence).

The CDR3 loop reads CAWTTPGDITSYEQYF. The DNA for the CDR3 is TGTGCCTGGACCACCCCTGGGGATATTACCTCCTACGAGCAGTACTTC. The chain joins TRBV30 to TRBJ2-7; no firm D call. The V end was cut by 4 bases, the J end by 0 bases, with 19 bases between. The CDR3 extends over 16 amino acids. Germline CDR1 reads GTSNPN; CDR2 reads SVGIG (reference sequence).

The gene calls are TRBV6-5 and TRBJ2-7; D is ambiguous. Germline loops: CDR1 MNHEY, CDR2 SVGAGI. V was pared by 4 bases and J by 5 bases, with 9 bases between. This CDR3 has 12 amino acids. CDR3 amino acids: CASSSPQDEQYF. CDR3 sequence (DNA): TGTGCCAGCAGTTCCCCCCAGGACGAGCAGTACTTC.

This chain connects TRBV5-6 to TRBJ1-2; D possibly corresponds to TRBD1 (6 bases). V was cut by 4 bases and J by 8 bases, with 21 bases left in between. Germline V gives CDR1 SGHDT, CDR2 YYEEEE. This CDR3 spans 15 amino acids. CDR3 sequence: CASSLGVPGAEGYTF. The CDR3 nucleotides read TGTGCCAGCAGCCTGGGGGTCCCGGGGGCGGAGGGCTACACCTTC.